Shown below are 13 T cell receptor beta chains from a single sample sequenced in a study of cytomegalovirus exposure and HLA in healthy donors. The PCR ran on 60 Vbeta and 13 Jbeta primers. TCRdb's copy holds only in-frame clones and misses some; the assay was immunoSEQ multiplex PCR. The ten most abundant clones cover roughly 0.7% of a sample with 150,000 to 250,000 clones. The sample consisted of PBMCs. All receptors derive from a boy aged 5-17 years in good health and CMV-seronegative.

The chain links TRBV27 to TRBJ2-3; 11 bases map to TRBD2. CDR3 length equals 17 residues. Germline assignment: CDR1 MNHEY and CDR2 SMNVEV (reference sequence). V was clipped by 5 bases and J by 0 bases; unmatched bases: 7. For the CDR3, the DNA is TGTGCCAGCAGTGAACCCTTAGCGGGGGGGAGCACAGATACGCAGTATTTT. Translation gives CASSEPLAGGSTDTQYF.

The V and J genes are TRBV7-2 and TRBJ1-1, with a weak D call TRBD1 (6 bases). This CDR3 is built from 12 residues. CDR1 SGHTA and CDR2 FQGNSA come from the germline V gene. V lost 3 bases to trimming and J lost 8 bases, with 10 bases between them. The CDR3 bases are TGTGCCAGCAGCTTGGACAGACGGGAAGCTTTCTTT. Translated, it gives CASSLDRREAFF. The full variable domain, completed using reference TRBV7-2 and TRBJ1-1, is GAGVSQSPSNKVTEKGKDVELRCDPISGHTALYWYRQSLGQGLEFLIYFQGNSAPDKSGLPSDRFSAERTGGSVSTLTIQRTQQEDSAVYLCASSLDRREAFFGQGTRLTVV.

The CDR3 nucleotides read TGTGCCAGCAGCTCATTGGACAGGGCCGTCTATGGCTACACCTTC. Its translation is CASSSLDRAVYGYTF. The chain links TRBV5-6 to TRBJ1-2; 8 nucleotides match TRBD1. The CDR3 is 15 residues long. CDR1 and CDR2 (germline): SGHDT, YYEEEE. Trimming at V came to 3 bases and at J to 4 bases, leaving 8 bases not matched to a gene.

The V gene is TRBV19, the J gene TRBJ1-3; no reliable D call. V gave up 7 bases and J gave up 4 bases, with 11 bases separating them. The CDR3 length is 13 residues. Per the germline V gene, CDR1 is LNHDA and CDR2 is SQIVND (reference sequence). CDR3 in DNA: TGTGCCAGTACCGCAGTGGGCGGAAACACCATATATTTT. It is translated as CASTAVGGNTIYF.

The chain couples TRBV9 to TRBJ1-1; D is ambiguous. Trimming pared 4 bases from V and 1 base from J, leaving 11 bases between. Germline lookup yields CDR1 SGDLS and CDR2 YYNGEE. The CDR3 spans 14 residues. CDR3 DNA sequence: TGTGCCAGCAGCCCTAGACGGGGGAACACTGAAGCTTTCTTT. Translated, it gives CASSPRRGNTEAFF. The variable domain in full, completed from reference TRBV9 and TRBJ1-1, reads DSGVTQTPKHLITATGQRVTLRCSPRSGDLSVYWYQQSLDQGLQFLIQYYNGEERAKGNILERFSAQQFPDLHSELNLSSLELGDSALYFCASSPRRGNTEAFFGQGTRLTVV.

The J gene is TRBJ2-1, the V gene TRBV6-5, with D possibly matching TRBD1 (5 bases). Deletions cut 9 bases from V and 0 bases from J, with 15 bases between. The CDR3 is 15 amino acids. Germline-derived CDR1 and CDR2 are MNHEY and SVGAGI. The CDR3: CASRRGQSSYNEQFF. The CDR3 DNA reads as TGTGCCAGTAGAAGGGGTCAAAGCTCCTACAATGAGCAGTTCTTC.

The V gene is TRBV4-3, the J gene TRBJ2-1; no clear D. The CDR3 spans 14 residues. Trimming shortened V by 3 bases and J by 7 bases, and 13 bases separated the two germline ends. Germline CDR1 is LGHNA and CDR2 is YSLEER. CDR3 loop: CASSHEASSNEQFF. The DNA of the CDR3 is TGCGCCAGCAGCCATGAAGCGAGTTCAAATGAGCAGTTCTTC.

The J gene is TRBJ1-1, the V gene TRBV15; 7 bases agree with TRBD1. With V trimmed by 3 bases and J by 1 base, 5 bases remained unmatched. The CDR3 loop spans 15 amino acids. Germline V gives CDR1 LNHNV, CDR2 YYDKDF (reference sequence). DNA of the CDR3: TGTGCCACCAGCAGGGACAGGACTTCGAACACTGAAGCTTTCTTT. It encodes CATSRDRTSNTEAFF.

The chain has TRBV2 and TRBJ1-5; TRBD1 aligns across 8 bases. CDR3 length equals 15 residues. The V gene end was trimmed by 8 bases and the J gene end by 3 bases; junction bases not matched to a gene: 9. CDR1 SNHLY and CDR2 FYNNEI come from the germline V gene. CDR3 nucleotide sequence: TGTGCCAGCCAGAGAGGGGACAGGACCAATCAGCCCCAGCATTTT. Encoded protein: CASQRGDRTNQPQHF.

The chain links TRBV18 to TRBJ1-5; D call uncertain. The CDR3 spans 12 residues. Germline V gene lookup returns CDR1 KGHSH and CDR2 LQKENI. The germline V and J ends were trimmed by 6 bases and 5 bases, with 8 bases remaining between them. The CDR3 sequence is CASSPGDQPQHF. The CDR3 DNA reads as TGTGCCAGCTCCCCCGGGGATCAGCCCCAGCATTTT.

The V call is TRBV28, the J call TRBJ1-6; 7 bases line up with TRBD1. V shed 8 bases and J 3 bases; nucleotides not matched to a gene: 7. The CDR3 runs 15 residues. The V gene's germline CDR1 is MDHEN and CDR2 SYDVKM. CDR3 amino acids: CASVARTGYNSPLHF. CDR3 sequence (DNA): TGTGCCAGCGTTGCACGGACAGGCTATAATTCACCCCTCCACTTT.

The CDR3 sequence: CASSPRQGTAETQYF. CDR3 sequence (DNA): TGTGCCAGCAGCCCCCGACAGGGAACGGCGGAGACCCAGTACTTC. The chain joins TRBV7-9 to TRBJ2-5; 7 bases fit TRBD1. Losses at the gene ends were 5 bases for V and 5 bases for J; bases not matched to a gene: 11. Germline V CDR1 and CDR2: SEHNR, FQNEAQ (reference sequence). The CDR3 runs 15 residues.

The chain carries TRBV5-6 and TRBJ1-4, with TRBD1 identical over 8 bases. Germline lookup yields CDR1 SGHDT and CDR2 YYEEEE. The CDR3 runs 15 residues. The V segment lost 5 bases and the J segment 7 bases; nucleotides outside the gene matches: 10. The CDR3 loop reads CASSPLTGASEKLFF. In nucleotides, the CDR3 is TGTGCCAGCAGTCCTCTGACAGGGGCCTCTGAAAAACTGTTTTTT.